The sequence of this TCR beta chain was determined in a study of early T cells in non-severe SARS-CoV-2 infection. Study background: The study sequenced bulk RNA from unsorted whole blood, with chains unpaired.

Individual cDNA molecules received unique molecular identifiers. TCRdb redid the calling of the 5' RACE reads with MiXCR, one entry per CDR3 protein. In the table there are approximately 79,000 distinct CDR3 sequences, over 10% of which are singletons. Germline CDR1 reads SGHVS; CDR2 reads FNYEAQ. The length of the CDR3 is 16 residues. V was pared by 5 bases and J by 0 bases, with 14 bases between. Study observations and caveats: Anti-spike CD8 specificities were favored by VDJdb matching, whose results missed private and CD4 specificities.

As for this clonotype: Its antigen is undetermined.

The sequence derives from an adult who was a healthcare worker with PCR-confirmed SARS-CoV-2 infection or an uninfected control (not recorded which). Input material: whole blood. This chain links TRBV7-6 with TRBJ2-1, with a possible D match to TRBD2 (6 bases). The CDR3: CASSPGLKHSYNEQFF. CDR3 coding DNA: TGTGCCAGCAGCCCGGGACTCAAGCACTCCTACAATGAGCAGTTCTTC.